Shown below are 9 T cell receptor beta chains from a single sample sequenced in a study of blood T cell repertoires in COVID-19. The protocol was immunoSEQ multiplex PCR, while the TCRdb copy is restricted to in-frame clones and leaves out a portion. The sample shows more than 300,000 clones, roughly 90% of them seen only once. Sequencing input: PBMCs or T cells enriched from blood (not recorded which). The receptors come from a woman in her thirties who had recovered from COVID-19.

The CDR3 region has the DNA TGTGCCAGCAGAAGGACAGTGGCGAATAATTCACCCCTCCACTTT. The encoded protein is CASRRTVANNSPLHF. The V gene is TRBV6-5, the J gene TRBJ1-6; D is perhaps TRBD1 (6 bases). Deletions cut 6 bases from V and 5 bases from J, with 14 bases between. The CDR3 runs to 15 residues. Germline CDR1 and CDR2: MNHEY and SVGAGI.

A single count supports this clone. This sequence joins TRBV10-3 and TRBJ1-3; the D is unclear. CDR1 ENHRY and CDR2 SYGVKD come from the germline V gene. The V end lost 0 bases, the J end lost 8 bases, and 11 bases lay between the germline ends. The CDR3 totals 14 residues. The chain's CDR3 is CAISESIGPDTIYF. The CDR3 DNA is TGTGCCATCAGTGAGTCGATTGGGCCTGACACCATATATTTT.

The chain is built from TRBV7-2 and TRBJ2-1; 7 bases match TRBD2. The CDR3 contains 16 residues. CDR1 and CDR2 from the germline V gene are SGHTA and FQGNSA. The trim removed 5 bases at V and 2 bases at J, leaving 9 bases unmatched. The CDR3 DNA sequence: TGTGCCAGCAGCCCCGTTGCTGCGGGAGCCTACAATGAGCAGTTCTTC. Its protein is CASSPVAAGAYNEQFF.

This clone was seen a handful of times. The J gene is TRBJ2-7, the V gene TRBV21-1; TRBD1 reflects the table's D call only, with no check against the DNA. TRBV21-1 is flagged as a pseudogene. This CDR3 region has 16 residues. The CDR3 reads CASSKYQGIVVYEQYF. CDR3 nucleotides: TGTGCCAGCAGCAAATACCAGGGGATAGTTGTTTATGAGCAGTACTTC.

This clone was recorded only once. This chain's CDR3 is CASSLAGVGNQPQHF. CDR3 bases: TGTGCCAGCAGCTTAGCAGGGGTTGGCAATCAGCCCCAGCATTTT. The chain combines TRBV13 with TRBJ1-5; tentative D call: TRBD1 (6 bases). V was pared by 1 base and J by 2 bases, with 9 bases between. From germline, CDR1 is PRHDT and CDR2 FYEKMQ (reference sequence). This CDR3 is 15 amino acids long.

The rearrangement links TRBV28 to TRBJ2-2; TRBD1 matches at 10 bases. V was clipped by 5 bases and J by 1 base; unmatched bases: 22. The CDR3 length is 22 residues. Germline lookup yields CDR1 MDHEN and CDR2 SYDVKM. CDR3 bases: TGTGCCAGCAGTCCCACGAACGCCCTCGACAGGGGGCTAATAAGGAACACCGGGGAGCTGTTTTTT. Its protein product is CASSPTNALDRGLIRNTGELFF.

The rearrangement joins TRBV19 to TRBJ2-3; 7 nucleotides line up with TRBD2. The CDR3 loop spans 15 amino acids. Losses at the gene ends were 1 base for V and 0 bases for J; bases not matched to a gene: 1. Germline V gene lookup returns CDR1 LNHDA and CDR2 SQIVND (reference sequence). CDR3 DNA sequence: TGTGCCAGTAGTATAGTGGGGGGGAGCACAGATACGCAGTATTTT. Translated: CASSIVGGSTDTQYF.

This chain uses TRBV7-9 with TRBJ1-1; perhaps TRBD1 as D (5 bases). Germline V lookup: CDR1 SEHNR, CDR2 FQNEAQ (reference sequence). This CDR3 region has 13 residues. Between the trimmed V and J ends, which lost 6 bases and 1 base, there was a span of 9 bases. The CDR3 sequence: CASSPTENTEAFF. DNA of the CDR3: TGTGCCAGCAGTCCGACAGAGAACACTGAAGCTTTCTTT.

The V and J genes are TRBV4-1 and TRBJ2-5, with D perhaps matching TRBD1 (5 bases). CDR1 and CDR2 (germline): MGHRA, YSYEKL. V was trimmed by 2 bases and J by 1 base, leaving 11 bases between them. The CDR3 runs to 15 residues. In DNA, the CDR3 is TGCGCCAGCAGCCAAACGCGACAGTCCCAAGAGACCCAGTACTTC. It codes for CASSQTRQSQETQYF.